The 16 T cell receptor beta chains in this list originate from one sample, sequenced in a study of CD8+CD57+ T cells in acquired aplastic anemia. CDR3 and TCR beta VDJ profiling relied on genomic DNA as the template. TCRdb ran MiXCR on the reads and lists one entry per CDR3 protein. The data show roughly 180,000 distinct CDR3 sequences, just over 45% seen once. The sample consisted of sorted CD4+, CD8+, or CD8+CD57+ T cells (not recorded which) from PBMCs. Receptors were obtained from a human donor in good health.

In this sample, this clonotype turned up many times. The rearrangement joins TRBV19 to TRBJ2-2; tentatively, D is TRBD1 (7 bases). CDR1 and CDR2 from the germline V gene are LNHDA and SQIVND (reference sequence). Trimming shortened V by 6 bases and J by 3 bases, and 17 bases separated the two germline ends. The CDR3 has 16 residues. CDR3 nucleotides: TGTGCCAGTAGGAACCGCGGGACAGTTGACACCGGGGAGCTGTTTTTT. Translation gives CASRNRGTVDTGELFF.

The chain carries TRBV15 and TRBJ2-3; 9 bases line up with TRBD1. CDR1 and CDR2 (germline): LNHNV, YYDKDF (reference sequence). Losses at the gene ends were 2 bases for V and 5 bases for J; bases not matched to a gene: 5. CDR3 length equals 15 residues. The CDR3, as DNA: TGTGCCACCAGCAGATTACAGGGGGCGGGAGATACGCAGTATTTT. Translation gives CATSRLQGAGDTQYF.

The chain is built from TRBV20-1 and TRBJ2-5; the D call may be TRBD1 or TRBD2 (6 bases each). The CDR3 loop spans 14 amino acids. The germline V and J ends were trimmed by 3 bases and 2 bases, with 13 bases remaining between them. CDR1 and CDR2 from the germline V gene are DFQATT and SNEGSKA (reference sequence). In nucleotides, the CDR3 is TGCAGTGCTAGGAGGGGGGACGGGCAAGAGACCCAGTACTTC. Protein sequence: CSARRGDGQETQYF.

This clonotype was counted many times. The chain is built from TRBV5-6 and TRBJ2-1, with D tentatively TRBD2 (6 bases). Germline CDR1 reads SGHDT; CDR2 reads YYEEEE. The CDR3 has 12 amino acids. V dropped 0 bases and J dropped 10 bases, with 8 bases sitting between them. CDR3 loop: CASSLAAGEQFF. The CDR3 DNA sequence: TGTGCCAGCAGCTTGGCCGCGGGGGAGCAGTTCTTC. Variable domain in full (rest from reference TRBV5-6 and TRBJ2-1): DAGVTQSPTHLIKTRGQQVTLRCSPKSGHDTVSWYQQALGQGPQFIFQYYEEEERQRGNFPDRFSGHQFPNYSSELNVNALLLGDSALYLCASSLAAGEQFFGPGTRLTVL.

In this sample, this clonotype turned up many times. The CDR3 region is CASSLSKTSEETQYF. In DNA, the CDR3 is TGCGCCAGCAGCTTGTCCAAGACTAGCGAGGAGACCCAGTACTTC. The chain recombines TRBV5-1 with TRBJ2-5; 8 nucleotides match TRBD2. V was clipped by 1 base and J by 5 bases; unmatched bases: 7. CDR1 and CDR2 (germline): SGHRS, YFSETQ. CDR3 length: 15 amino acids. The entire variable domain, with the rest obtained from reference TRBV5-1 and TRBJ2-5, is as follows: KAGVTQTPRYLIKTRGQQVTLSCSPISGHRSVSWYQQTPGQGLQFLFEYFSETQRNKGNFPGRFSGRQFSNSRSEMNVSTLELGDSALYLCASSLSKTSEETQYFGPGTRLLVL.

This clonotype was detected ten times or more. V is TRBV20-1 and J is TRBJ1-3, with D possibly TRBD1 on 5 matching bases. CDR1 and CDR2 from the germline V gene are DFQATT and SNEGSKA (reference sequence). The V gene lost 7 bases and the J gene lost 2 bases, with 12 bases spanning the gap. CDR3 length: 13 amino acids. The CDR3 loop is CSVREGPGNTIYF. The CDR3 DNA follows: TGCAGTGTGCGGGAGGGGCCTGGAAACACCATATATTTT.

This clonotype has at least ten counts. The V gene is TRBV28, the J gene TRBJ1-5; 7 nucleotides align to TRBD1. Germline loops: CDR1 MDHEN, CDR2 SYDVKM. The junction had 7 bases not matched to a gene; V was cut back by 6 bases and J by 5 bases. The CDR3 runs 14 residues. CDR3 in amino acids: CASSLGQLYQPQHF. The CDR3, as DNA: TGTGCCAGCAGCCTGGGACAGCTCTATCAGCCCCAGCATTTT.

In its sample, this clonotype was seen many times. The chain employs TRBV5-5 and TRBJ1-1; D is possibly TRBD1 (5 bases). V was pared by 0 bases and J by 1 base, with 10 bases between. The CDR3 length is 15 residues. Germline CDR1 SGHKS, CDR2 YYEKEE (reference sequence). DNA of the CDR3: TGTGCCAGCAGCTTGGGAGGGACGGAGAACACTGAAGCTTTCTTT. It encodes CASSLGGTENTEAFF.

This chain connects TRBV14 to TRBJ1-2; D is uncertain. The length of the CDR3 is 11 residues. V was pared by 2 bases and J by 8 bases, with 6 bases between. Germline V gene data show CDR1 as SGHDN and CDR2 as FVKESK. CDR3 DNA sequence: TGTGCCAGCAGCCAATTAAGCGGCTACACCTTC. Its protein product is CASSQLSGYTF.

This clonotype was found many times. The V call is TRBV7-3, the J call TRBJ2-1, with D perhaps TRBD2 (6 bases). Germline assignment: CDR1 SGHTA and CDR2 FQGTGA. Trimming cost V 8 bases and J 8 bases, with 19 bases left between them. The CDR3 has 14 residues. The CDR3 sequence is CASGPSPGVYEQFF. CDR3 DNA sequence: TGTGCCAGCGGCCCCTCTCCGGGGGTGTATGAGCAGTTCTTC.

The sample holds one count of this clonotype. The V gene is TRBV10-3, the J gene TRBJ2-7; 8 positions match TRBD1. Germline values: CDR1 ENHRY, CDR2 SYGVKD. J lost 7 bases, V lost 0 bases, and 14 bases had no gene match. The CDR3 covers 17 residues. The CDR3 DNA reads as TGTGCCATCAGTGAGTCGAACGTGGACAGGGTCTATGGGGAGCAGTACTTC. Translation: CAISESNVDRVYGEQYF.

The V gene is TRBV7-9, the J gene TRBJ1-6; 9 bases agree with TRBD1. The CDR3 covers 15 residues. Germline V gene lookup returns CDR1 SEHNR and CDR2 FQNEAQ (reference sequence). Trimming removed 2 bases from V and 9 bases from J; junction bases left unmatched: 5. CDR3 nucleotides: TGTGCCAGCAGCTTACAGACAGGGGGAATTTCACCCCTCCACTTT. Its protein is CASSLQTGGISPLHF.

This clonotype was seen many times. The chain uses TRBV4-1 and TRBJ2-3; the match to TRBD2 covers 13 bases. The germline gives CDR1 MGHRA, CDR2 YSYEKL. Trimming cost V 4 bases and J 5 bases; bases outside gene matches: 6. CDR3 length: 16 amino acids. CDR3 in amino acids: CASSRGLAGVGDTQYF. CDR3 bases: TGCGCCAGCAGCCGCGGACTAGCGGGAGTGGGAGATACGCAGTATTTT.

This clonotype was recorded many times. The chain joins TRBV20-1 to TRBJ2-7; 9 bases agree with TRBD1. The ends lost 3 bases at V and 3 bases at J; junction bases unmatched: 3. CDR1 is DFQATT and CDR2 is SNEGSKA in the germline V gene (reference sequence). The CDR3 consists of 13 residues. CDR3 DNA sequence: TGCAGTGCTAGGGGACAGGGACTCTACGAGCAGTACTTC. It codes for CSARGQGLYEQYF.

This clonotype was picked up one time. CDR3 region: CASSLQQLEAFF. Here the CDR3 DNA reads TGTGCCAGCAGCTTACAACAACTTGAAGCTTTCTTT. This rearrangement joins TRBV7-2 to TRBJ1-1; D gene ambiguous. Trimming cost V 2 bases and J 7 bases, with 8 bases left between them. Germline V gene data show CDR1 as SGHTA and CDR2 as FQGNSA. This CDR3 is 12 amino acids long.

This clonotype was found a few times. The chain links TRBV4-3 to TRBJ1-1, with unresolved D. The CDR3 contains 17 residues. CDR1 LGHNA and CDR2 YSLEER come from the germline V gene. Between the trimmed V and J ends, which lost 1 base and 1 base, there was a span of 16 bases. In DNA, the CDR3 is TGCGCCAGCAGCCAAGTGAGTTTTTATCGTGGGAACACTGAAGCTTTCTTT. Encoded protein: CASSQVSFYRGNTEAFF.